A selection of T cell receptor beta chains follows, all from one sample in a study of T cell clonotyping in hematopoietic cell transplantation. The method was immunoSEQ multiplex PCR; TCRdb's version includes in-frame clones alone and lacks a portion of them. The table records about 19,000 clones, about 72% of them present only once. Here the sequenced sample was peripheral blood mononuclear cells, taken before stem cell transplant. The receptor source for this set is a man between 60 and 75 years old with acute myeloid leukemia. Some clones in this sample may be carry-over from other donors' samples. Both conserved end residues are part of each CDR3. Some rows have no size entry. The others give once, few or many, or a class for an expanded clone.

abundance: .; j_gene: TRBJ2-2; v_gene: TRBV6-6; CDR3aa: CASSYSGTNTGELFF
abundance: .; j_gene: TRBJ2-7; v_gene: TRBV4-3; CDR3aa: CASSQEVQGVVEQYF
abundance: once; j_gene: TRBJ1-5; v_gene: TRBV6-5; CDR3aa: CASSQDGSNQPQHF
abundance: once; j_gene: TRBJ1-3; v_gene: TRBV7-2; CDR3aa: CASSLTGYSGNTIYF
abundance: few; j_gene: TRBJ2-3; v_gene: TRBV4-1; CDR3aa: CASSQELATDTQYF
abundance: once; j_gene: TRBJ1-2; v_gene: TRBV27; CDR3aa: CASSQRDRGIKGYTF
abundance: few; j_gene: TRBJ1-6; v_gene: TRBV9; CDR3aa: CASSPRDGSPLHF
abundance: .; j_gene: TRBJ2-2; v_gene: TRBV7-2; CDR3aa: CASSWGRSGELFF
abundance: .; j_gene: TRBJ1-5; v_gene: TRBV6-1; CDR3aa: CASSEQWEQPQHF
abundance: .; j_gene: TRBJ2-7; v_gene: TRBV7-2; CDR3aa: CAGSLATGTSYF
abundance: .; j_gene: TRBJ1-5; v_gene: TRBV19; CDR3aa: CASSIDWSQPQHF
abundance: few; j_gene: TRBJ2-2; v_gene: TRBV11-2; CDR3aa: CASSLVHILGAGELFF
abundance: .; j_gene: TRBJ1-2; v_gene: TRBV4-3; CDR3aa: CASSQDRWDRVSEGYTF
abundance: .; j_gene: TRBJ1-2; v_gene: TRBV27; CDR3aa: CASSFGQGTYGYTF
abundance: .; j_gene: TRBJ2-7; v_gene: TRBV5-1; CDR3aa: CASSLENWDRGLWEQYF
abundance: .; j_gene: TRBJ1-6; v_gene: TRBV7-3; CDR3aa: CASSLGTGGSPLHF
abundance: .; j_gene: TRBJ2-6; v_gene: TRBV30; CDR3aa: CAWSLPGQGTGANVLTF
abundance: .; j_gene: TRBJ2-5; v_gene: TRBV25-1; CDR3aa: CASSDYRAETQYF
abundance: few; j_gene: TRBJ1-5; v_gene: TRBV25-1; CDR3aa: CASSEPSPGTGIGQPQHF
abundance: .; j_gene: TRBJ1-6; v_gene: TRBV4-2; CDR3aa: CASSQVPLVGGNSPLHF
abundance: .; j_gene: TRBJ2-7; v_gene: TRBV11-2; CDR3aa: CASSPRLGTNYEQYF
abundance: .; j_gene: TRBJ2-3; v_gene: TRBV5-1; CDR3aa: CASSSLSGGTDTQYF
abundance: .; j_gene: TRBJ1-4; v_gene: TRBV6-1; CDR3aa: CASSEPQGGATNEKLFF
abundance: .; j_gene: TRBJ1-2; v_gene: TRBV6-9; CDR3aa: CASSGQFNYGYTF
abundance: .; j_gene: TRBJ1-1; v_gene: TRBV19; CDR3aa: CASSTRGGSAFF
abundance: .; j_gene: TRBJ2-5; v_gene: TRBV7-2; CDR3aa: CASSLTVQGGTQYF
abundance: .; j_gene: TRBJ2-7; v_gene: TRBV7-8; CDR3aa: CASSLGQIYEQYF
abundance: .; j_gene: TRBJ1-5; v_gene: TRBV11-2; CDR3aa: CASSLDSRRGQPQHF
abundance: .; j_gene: TRBJ1-2; v_gene: TRBV30; CDR3aa: CAWGLSRGYTF
abundance: .; j_gene: TRBJ2-7; v_gene: TRBV5-1; CDR3aa: CASSLSAGGGNVYEQYF
abundance: .; j_gene: TRBJ2-7; v_gene: TRBV5-6; CDR3aa: CASSLVAGGQGEQYF
abundance: few; j_gene: TRBJ1-1; v_gene: TRBV5-4; CDR3aa: CASSLNTEAFF
abundance: .; j_gene: TRBJ1-5; v_gene: TRBV30; CDR3aa: CAWSTEINQPQHF
abundance: .; j_gene: TRBJ2-2; v_gene: TRBV6-4; CDR3aa: CASSSGDTGELFF
abundance: .; j_gene: TRBJ2-3; v_gene: TRBV29-1; CDR3aa: CSVHRGTGRNTQYF
abundance: .; j_gene: TRBJ2-2; v_gene: TRBV7-9; CDR3aa: CASSTRQGAVDTGELFF
abundance: .; j_gene: TRBJ2-7; v_gene: TRBV27; CDR3aa: CASSHYEQYF
abundance: .; j_gene: TRBJ2-5; v_gene: TRBV2; CDR3aa: CASSESEESAQETQYF
abundance: .; j_gene: TRBJ1-2; v_gene: TRBV5-1; CDR3aa: CASSLAGRDYGYTF
abundance: .; j_gene: TRBJ2-5; v_gene: TRBV6-6; CDR3aa: CASIGREGETQYF
abundance: .; j_gene: TRBJ2-5; v_gene: TRBV4-1; CDR3aa: CASSQPEAATPETQYF
abundance: few; j_gene: TRBJ2-5; v_gene: TRBV7-9; CDR3aa: CASSLDGETQYF
abundance: .; j_gene: TRBJ1-1; v_gene: TRBV7-6; CDR3aa: CASSLDTGTEAFF
abundance: .; j_gene: TRBJ1-3; v_gene: TRBV4-3; CDR3aa: CASSNRRQTSGNTIYF
abundance: once; j_gene: TRBJ2-5; v_gene: TRBV11-3; CDR3aa: CASSPRVAQETQYF